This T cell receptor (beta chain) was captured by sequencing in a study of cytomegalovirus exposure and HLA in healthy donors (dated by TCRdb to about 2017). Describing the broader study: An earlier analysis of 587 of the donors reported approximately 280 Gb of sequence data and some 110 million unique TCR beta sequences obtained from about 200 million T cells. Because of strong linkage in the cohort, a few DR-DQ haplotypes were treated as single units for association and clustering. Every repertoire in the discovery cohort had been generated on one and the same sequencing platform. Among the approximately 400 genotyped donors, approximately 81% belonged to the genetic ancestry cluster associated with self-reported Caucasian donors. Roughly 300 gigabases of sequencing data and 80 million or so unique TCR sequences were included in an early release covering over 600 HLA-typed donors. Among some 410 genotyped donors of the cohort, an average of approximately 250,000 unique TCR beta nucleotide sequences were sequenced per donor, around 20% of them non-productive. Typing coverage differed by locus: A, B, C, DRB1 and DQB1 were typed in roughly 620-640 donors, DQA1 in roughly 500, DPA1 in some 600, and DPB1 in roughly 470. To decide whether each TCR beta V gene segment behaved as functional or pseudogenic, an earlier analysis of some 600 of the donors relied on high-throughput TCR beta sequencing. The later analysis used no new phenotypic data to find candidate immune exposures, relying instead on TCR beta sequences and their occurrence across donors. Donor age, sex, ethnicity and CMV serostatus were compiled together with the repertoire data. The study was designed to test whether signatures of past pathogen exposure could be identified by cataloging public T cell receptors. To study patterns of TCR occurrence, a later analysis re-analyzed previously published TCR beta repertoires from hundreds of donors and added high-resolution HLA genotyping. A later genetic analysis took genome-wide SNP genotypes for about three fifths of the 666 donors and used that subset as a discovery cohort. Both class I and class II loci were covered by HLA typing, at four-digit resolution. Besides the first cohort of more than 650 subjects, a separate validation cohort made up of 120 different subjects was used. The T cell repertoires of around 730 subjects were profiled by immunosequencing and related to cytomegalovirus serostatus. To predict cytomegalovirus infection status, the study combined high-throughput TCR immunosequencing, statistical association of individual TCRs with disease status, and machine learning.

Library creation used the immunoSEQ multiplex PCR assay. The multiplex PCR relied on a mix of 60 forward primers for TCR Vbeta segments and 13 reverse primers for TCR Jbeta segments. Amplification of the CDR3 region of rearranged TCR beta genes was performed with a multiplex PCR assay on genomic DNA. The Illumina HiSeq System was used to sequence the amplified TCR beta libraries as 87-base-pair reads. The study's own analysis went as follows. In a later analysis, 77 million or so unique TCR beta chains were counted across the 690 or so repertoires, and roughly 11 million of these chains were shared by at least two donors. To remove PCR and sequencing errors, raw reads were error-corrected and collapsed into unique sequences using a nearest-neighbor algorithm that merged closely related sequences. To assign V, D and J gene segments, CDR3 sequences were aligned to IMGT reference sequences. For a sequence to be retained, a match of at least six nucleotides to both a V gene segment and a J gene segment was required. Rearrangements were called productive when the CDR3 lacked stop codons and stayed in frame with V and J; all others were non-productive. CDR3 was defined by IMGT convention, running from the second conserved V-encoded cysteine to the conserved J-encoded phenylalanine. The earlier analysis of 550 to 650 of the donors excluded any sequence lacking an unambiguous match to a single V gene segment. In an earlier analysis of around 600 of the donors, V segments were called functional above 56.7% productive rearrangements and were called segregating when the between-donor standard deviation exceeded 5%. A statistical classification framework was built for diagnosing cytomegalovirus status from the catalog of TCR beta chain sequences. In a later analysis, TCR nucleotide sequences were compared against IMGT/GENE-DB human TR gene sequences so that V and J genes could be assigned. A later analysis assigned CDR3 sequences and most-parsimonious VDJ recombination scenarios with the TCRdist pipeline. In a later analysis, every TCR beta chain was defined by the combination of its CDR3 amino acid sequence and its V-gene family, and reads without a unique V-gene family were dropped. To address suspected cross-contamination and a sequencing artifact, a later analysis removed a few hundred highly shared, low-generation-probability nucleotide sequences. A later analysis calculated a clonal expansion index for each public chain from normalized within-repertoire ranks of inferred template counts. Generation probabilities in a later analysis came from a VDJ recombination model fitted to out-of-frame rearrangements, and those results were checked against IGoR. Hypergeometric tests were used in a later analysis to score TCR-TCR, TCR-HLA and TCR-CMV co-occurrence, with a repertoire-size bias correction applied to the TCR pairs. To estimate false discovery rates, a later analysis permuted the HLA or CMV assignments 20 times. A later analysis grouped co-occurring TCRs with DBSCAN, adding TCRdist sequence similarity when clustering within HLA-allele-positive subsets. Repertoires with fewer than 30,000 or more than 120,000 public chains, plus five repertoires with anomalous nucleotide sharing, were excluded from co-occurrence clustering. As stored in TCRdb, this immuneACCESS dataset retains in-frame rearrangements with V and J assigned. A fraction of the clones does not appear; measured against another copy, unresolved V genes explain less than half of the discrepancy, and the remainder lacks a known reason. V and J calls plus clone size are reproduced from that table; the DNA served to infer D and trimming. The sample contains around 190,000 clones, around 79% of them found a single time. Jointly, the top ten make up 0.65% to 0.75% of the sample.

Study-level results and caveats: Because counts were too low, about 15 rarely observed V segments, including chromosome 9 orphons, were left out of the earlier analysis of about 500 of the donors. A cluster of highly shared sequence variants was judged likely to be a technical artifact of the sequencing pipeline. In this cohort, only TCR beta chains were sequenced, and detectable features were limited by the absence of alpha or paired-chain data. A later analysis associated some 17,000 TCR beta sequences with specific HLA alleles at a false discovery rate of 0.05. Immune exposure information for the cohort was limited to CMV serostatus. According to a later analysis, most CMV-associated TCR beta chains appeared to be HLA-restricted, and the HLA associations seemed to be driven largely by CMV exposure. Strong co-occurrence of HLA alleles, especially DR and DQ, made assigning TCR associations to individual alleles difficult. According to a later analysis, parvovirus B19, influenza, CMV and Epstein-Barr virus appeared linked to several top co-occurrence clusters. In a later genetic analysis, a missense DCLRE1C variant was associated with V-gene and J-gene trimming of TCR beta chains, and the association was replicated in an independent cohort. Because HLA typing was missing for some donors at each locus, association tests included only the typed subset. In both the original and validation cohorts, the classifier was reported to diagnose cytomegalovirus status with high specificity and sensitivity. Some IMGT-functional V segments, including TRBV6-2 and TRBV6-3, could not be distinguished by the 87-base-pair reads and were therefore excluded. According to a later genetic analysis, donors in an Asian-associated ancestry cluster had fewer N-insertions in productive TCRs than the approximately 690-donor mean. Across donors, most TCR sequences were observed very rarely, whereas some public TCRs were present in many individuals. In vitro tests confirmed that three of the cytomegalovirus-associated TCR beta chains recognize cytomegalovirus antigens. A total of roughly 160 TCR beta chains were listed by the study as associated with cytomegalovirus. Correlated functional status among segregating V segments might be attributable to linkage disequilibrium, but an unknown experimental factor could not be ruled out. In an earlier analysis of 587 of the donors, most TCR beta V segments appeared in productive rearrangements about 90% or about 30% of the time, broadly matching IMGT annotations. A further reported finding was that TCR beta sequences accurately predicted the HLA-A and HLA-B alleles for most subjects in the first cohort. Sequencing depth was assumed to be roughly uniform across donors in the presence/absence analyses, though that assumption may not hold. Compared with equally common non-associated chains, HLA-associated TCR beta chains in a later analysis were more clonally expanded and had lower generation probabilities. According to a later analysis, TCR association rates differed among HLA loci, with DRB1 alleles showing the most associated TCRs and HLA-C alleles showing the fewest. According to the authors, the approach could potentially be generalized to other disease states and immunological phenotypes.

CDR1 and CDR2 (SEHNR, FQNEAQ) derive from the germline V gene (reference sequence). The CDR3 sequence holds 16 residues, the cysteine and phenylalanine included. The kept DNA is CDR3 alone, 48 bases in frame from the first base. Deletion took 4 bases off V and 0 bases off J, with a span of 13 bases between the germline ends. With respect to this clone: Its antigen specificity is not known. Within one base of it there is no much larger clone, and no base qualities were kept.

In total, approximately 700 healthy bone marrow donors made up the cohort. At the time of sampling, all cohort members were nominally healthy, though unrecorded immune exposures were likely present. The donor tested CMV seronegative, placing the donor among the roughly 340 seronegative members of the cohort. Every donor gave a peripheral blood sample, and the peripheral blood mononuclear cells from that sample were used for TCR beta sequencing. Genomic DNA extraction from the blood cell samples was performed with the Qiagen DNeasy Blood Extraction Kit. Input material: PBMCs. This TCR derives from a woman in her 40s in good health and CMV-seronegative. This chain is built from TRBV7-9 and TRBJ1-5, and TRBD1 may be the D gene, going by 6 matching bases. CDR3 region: CASSSLTGYSNQPQHF. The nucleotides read TGTGCCAGCAGCTCGTTGACAGGCTATAGCAATCAGCCCCAGCATTTT.